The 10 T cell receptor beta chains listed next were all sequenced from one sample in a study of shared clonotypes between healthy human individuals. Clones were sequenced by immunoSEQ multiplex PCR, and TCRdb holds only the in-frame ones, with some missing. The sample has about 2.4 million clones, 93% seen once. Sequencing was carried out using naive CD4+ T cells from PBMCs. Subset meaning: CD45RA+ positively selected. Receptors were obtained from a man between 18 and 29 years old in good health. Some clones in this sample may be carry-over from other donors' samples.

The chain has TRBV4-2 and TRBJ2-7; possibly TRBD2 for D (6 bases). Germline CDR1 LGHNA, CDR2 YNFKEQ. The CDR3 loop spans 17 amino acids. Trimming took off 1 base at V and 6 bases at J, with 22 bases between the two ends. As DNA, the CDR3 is TGTGCCAGCAGCCAAGGAGCCTCAAACGGGAGCCCCGTCGAGCAGTACTTC. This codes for CASSQGASNGSPVEQYF.

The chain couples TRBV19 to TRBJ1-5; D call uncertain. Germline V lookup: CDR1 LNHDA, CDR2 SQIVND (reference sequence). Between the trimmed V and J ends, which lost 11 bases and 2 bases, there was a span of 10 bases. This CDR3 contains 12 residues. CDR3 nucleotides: TGTGCCTCTTCGGACGGCAATCAGCCCCAGCATTTT. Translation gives CASSDGNQPQHF.

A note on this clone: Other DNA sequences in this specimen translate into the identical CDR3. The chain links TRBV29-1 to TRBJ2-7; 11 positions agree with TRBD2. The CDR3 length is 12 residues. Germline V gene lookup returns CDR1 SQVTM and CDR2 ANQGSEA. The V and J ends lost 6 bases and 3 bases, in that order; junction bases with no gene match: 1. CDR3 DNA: TGCAGCGTCGGGACTAGCGGCTACGAGCAGTACTTC. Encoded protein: CSVGTSGYEQYF.

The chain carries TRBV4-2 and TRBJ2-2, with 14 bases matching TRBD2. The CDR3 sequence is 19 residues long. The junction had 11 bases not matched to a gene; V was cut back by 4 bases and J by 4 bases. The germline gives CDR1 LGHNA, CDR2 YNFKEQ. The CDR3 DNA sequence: TGTGCCAGCAGCCGGCGACTAGCGGGAGGGCCTGTTGCCACCGGGGAGCTGTTTTTT. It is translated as CASSRRLAGGPVATGELFF.

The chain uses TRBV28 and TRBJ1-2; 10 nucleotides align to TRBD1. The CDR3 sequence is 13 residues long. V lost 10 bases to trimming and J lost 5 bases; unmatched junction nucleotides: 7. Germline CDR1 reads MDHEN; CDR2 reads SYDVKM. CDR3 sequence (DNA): TGTGCCACTAAGACAGGGGGCATTTATGGCTACACCTTC. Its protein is CATKTGGIYGYTF.

The CDR3, as DNA: TGCGCCAGCAGCCAGGAAGGGACAGGACTCTACAATGAGCAGTTCTTC. It is translated as CASSQEGTGLYNEQFF. The V call is TRBV4-3, the J call TRBJ2-1, with TRBD1 matching over 8 bases. The CDR3 contains 16 residues. The germline V gene encodes CDR1 LGHNA and CDR2 YSLEER. V lost 3 bases to trimming and J lost 3 bases; unmatched junction nucleotides: 7.

This chain's CDR3 is CASSEGGSGTQYF. DNA of the CDR3: TGTGCCAGCAGCGAGGGGGGGTCGGGGACCCAGTACTTC. The rearrangement joins TRBV9 to TRBJ2-5, with D maybe TRBD2 (7 bases). V gave up 3 bases and J gave up 7 bases, with 13 bases separating them. The CDR3 consists of 13 residues. Per germline, CDR1 SGDLS and CDR2 YYNGEE.

In nucleotides, the CDR3 is TGTGCCAGCAGGGAGGAAGGGAGGCGTGAGCAGTTCTTC. This sequence encodes CASREEGRREQFF. V and J are TRBV6-5 and TRBJ2-1; tentative D call: TRBD2 (6 bases). Trimming cost V 6 bases and J 9 bases, with 15 bases left between them. The germline V gene has CDR1 MNHEY and CDR2 SVGAGI. This CDR3 is 13 amino acids long.

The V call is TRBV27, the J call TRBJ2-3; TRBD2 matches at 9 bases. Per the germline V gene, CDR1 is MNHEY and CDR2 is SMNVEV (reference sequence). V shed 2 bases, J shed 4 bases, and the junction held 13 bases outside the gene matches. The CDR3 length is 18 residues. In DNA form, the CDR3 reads TGTGCCAGCAGTTTAAGTGGGGGAGCGGGAGGTTGGGCAGATACGCAGTATTTT. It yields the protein CASSLSGGAGGWADTQYF.

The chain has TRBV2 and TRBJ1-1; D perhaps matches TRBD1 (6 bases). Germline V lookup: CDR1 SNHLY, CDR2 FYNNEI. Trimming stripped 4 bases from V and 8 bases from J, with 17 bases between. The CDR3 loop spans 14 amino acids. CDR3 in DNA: TGTGCCAGCAGTGTAGAGATACAGGGAAGCGAAGCTTTCTTT. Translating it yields CASSVEIQGSEAFF.